This record covers a single T cell receptor (beta chain). Measured with immunoSEQ multiplex PCR; TCRdb has only the in-frame clones, and not every one. The repertoire has some 400,000 clones, around 93% of them found once; the top ten carry approximately 0.018%. These data originate in a study of shared T cell receptors in the human thymus. The germline gives CDR1 SGHNT, CDR2 YYREEE (reference sequence). This CDR3 has 17 amino acids. The junction had 13 bases not matched to a gene; V was cut back by 4 bases and J by 3 bases. Sequenced: thymocytes. The source of this sequence is a human donor. The chain combines TRBV5-4 with TRBJ2-7; 10 bases agree with TRBD1. The CDR3 bases are TGTGCCAGCAGCCCTCACCCGGGACAGGGGTTAAGCTACGAGCAGTACTTC. Translated, it gives CASSPHPGQGLSYEQYF.